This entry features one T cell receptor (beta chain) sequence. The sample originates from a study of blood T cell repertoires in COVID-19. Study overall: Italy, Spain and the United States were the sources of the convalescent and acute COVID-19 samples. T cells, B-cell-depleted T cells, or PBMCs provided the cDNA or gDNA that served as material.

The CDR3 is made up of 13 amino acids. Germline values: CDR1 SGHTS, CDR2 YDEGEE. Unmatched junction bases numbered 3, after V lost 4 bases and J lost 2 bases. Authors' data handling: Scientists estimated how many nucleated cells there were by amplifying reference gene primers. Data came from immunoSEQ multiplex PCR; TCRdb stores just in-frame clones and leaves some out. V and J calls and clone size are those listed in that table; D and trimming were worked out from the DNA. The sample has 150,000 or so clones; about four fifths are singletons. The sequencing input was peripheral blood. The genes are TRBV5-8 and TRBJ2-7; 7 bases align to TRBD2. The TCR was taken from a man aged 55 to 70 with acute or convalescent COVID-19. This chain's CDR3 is CASSRGEPYEQYF. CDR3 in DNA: TGTGCCAGCAGCCGGGGGGAACCCTACGAGCAGTACTTC.